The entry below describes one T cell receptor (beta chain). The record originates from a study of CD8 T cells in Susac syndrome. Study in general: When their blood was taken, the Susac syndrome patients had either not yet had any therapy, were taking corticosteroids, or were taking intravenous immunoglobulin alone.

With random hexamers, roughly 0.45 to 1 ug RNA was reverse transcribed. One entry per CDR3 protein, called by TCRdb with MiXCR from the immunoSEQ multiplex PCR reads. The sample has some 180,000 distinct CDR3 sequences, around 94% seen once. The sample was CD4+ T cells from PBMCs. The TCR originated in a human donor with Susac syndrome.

In DNA form, the CDR3 reads TGCGCCAGCAGCCCAGACAGGGGTACTCGGTATGGCTACACCTTC. Protein sequence: CASSPDRGTRYGYTF. The chain joins TRBV4-1 to TRBJ1-2, with 8 positions matching TRBD1. V shed 4 bases, J shed 5 bases, and the junction held 9 bases outside the gene matches. The CDR3 runs to 15 residues. Germline CDR1 reads MGHRA; CDR2 reads YSYEKL.